A selection of T cell receptor beta chains follows, all from one sample in a study of blood T cell repertoires in COVID-19. TCRdb's copy holds only in-frame clones and misses some; the assay was immunoSEQ multiplex PCR. This sample yields 40,000 or so clones, of which around 90% are seen a single time; approximately 21% belongs to the top ten. Sequencing was done on a sample of peripheral blood. The receptors here all came from a man aged 45-65 years with active COVID-19. Both conserved end residues are part of each CDR3. Each record gives: D gene, J gene, CDR3 length, V gene, clone size, CDR3 protein, CDR3 DNA. D genes are given only for firm matches. Size tells how often a clone was seen (once, few, many) or the class of an expanded clone, and some rows leave it out.

NA | TRBJ1-1 | 16 | TRBV14 | once | CASSQVGVGADTEAFF | TGTGCCAGCAGCCAAGTTGGAGTAGGGGCGGACACTGAAGCTTTCTTT
TRBD2 | TRBJ2-3 | 15 | TRBV5-6 | NA | CASSLLSGNTDTQYF | TGTGCCAGCAGCTTGCTTAGCGGGAACACAGATACGCAGTATTTT
NA | TRBJ2-7 | 14 | TRBV27 | NA | CASSLSGDPREQYF | TGTGCCAGCAGTTTATCGGGCGACCCTCGCGAGCAGTACTTC
NA | TRBJ2-7 | 13 | TRBV6-5 | NA | CASKTNRDYEQYF | TGTGCCAGCAAGACAAACAGGGACTACGAGCAGTACTTC
NA | TRBJ2-1 | 13 | TRBV3-1/TRBV3-2 | NA | CASSPVSYNEQFF | TGTGCCAGCAGCCCGGTCTCCTACAATGAGCAGTTCTTC
NA | TRBJ2-3 | 14 | TRBV7-9 | NA | CASSPFGTVDTQYF | TGTGCCAGCAGCCCTTTTGGGACTGTAGATACGCAGTATTTT
NA | TRBJ1-6 | 16 | TRBV2 | NA | CASSESSSSYNSPLHF | TGTGCCAGCAGTGAATCGAGTAGCTCCTATAATTCACCCCTCCACTTT
TRBD1 | TRBJ1-1 | 16 | TRBV5-1 | NA | CASSLETGVLRTEAFF | TGCGCCAGCAGCTTGGAGACAGGGGTACTTCGCACTGAAGCTTTCTTT
NA | TRBJ2-3 | 16 | TRBV5-1 | NA | CASSAAAQSSTDTQYF | TGCGCCAGCAGCGCGGCTGCCCAATCTAGCACAGATACGCAGTATTTT
NA | TRBJ2-1 | 15 | TRBV7-9 | NA | CASSLPFPSYNEQFF | TGTGCCAGCAGCTTACCCTTCCCCTCCTACAATGAGCAGTTCTTC
TRBD1 | TRBJ2-7 | 14 | TRBV6-2/TRBV6-3 | NA | CASSSSGTGNEQYF | TGTGCCAGCAGTTCTTCCGGGACAGGGAACGAGCAGTACTTC
TRBD2 | TRBJ2-1 | 15 | TRBV3-1/TRBV3-2 | NA | CASSRLAGGYNEQFF | TGTGCCAGCAGCCGACTAGCGGGAGGTTACAATGAGCAGTTCTTC
TRBD2 | TRBJ2-7 | 14 | TRBV29-1 | few | CSVAASGEPYEQYF | TGCAGCGTTGCGGCTAGCGGGGAACCCTACGAGCAGTACTTC
NA | TRBJ2-3 | 11 | TRBV2 | NA | CASSGRDTQYF | TGTGCCAGCAGTGGTAGAGATACGCAGTATTTT
TRBD1 | TRBJ2-3 | 17 | TRBV18 | NA | CASSPGTGGSPVDTQYF | TGTGCCAGCTCACCAGGCACAGGGGGATCACCAGTGGATACGCAGTATTTT
TRBD2 | TRBJ2-1 | 17 | TRBV6-6 | once | CASSRNKGTSGRDEQFF | TGTGCCAGCAGTCGAAATAAAGGGACTAGCGGGAGGGATGAGCAGTTCTTC
NA | TRBJ2-5 | 14 | TRBV11-2 | NA | CASSLRSRGETQYF | TGTGCCAGCAGCTTAAGGTCAAGGGGAGAGACCCAGTACTTC
NA | TRBJ2-7 | 13 | TRBV5-4 | NA | CASSLIPNYEQYF | TGTGCCAGCAGCTTGATCCCCAACTACGAGCAGTACTTC
NA | TRBJ1-5 | 16 | TRBV10-3 | NA | CAISGDRSYNNQPQHF | TGTGCCATCAGTGGAGACAGGAGTTATAACAATCAGCCCCAGCATTTT
TRBD2 | TRBJ2-3 | 13 | TRBV27 | NA | CATSSGMTDTQYF | TGTGCCACGTCTAGCGGGATGACAGATACGCAGTATTTT
NA | TRBJ2-3 | 16 | TRBV11-2 | NA | CASRSGGRPSTDTQYF | TGTGCCAGCAGATCTGGAGGGAGGCCCAGCACAGATACGCAGTATTTT
NA | TRBJ1-1 | 17 | TRBV7-2 | NA | CASSLESTAFMNTEAFF | TGTGCCAGCAGCTTAGAATCGACAGCTTTTATGAACACTGAAGCTTTCTTT
NA | TRBJ1-2 | 10 | TRBV29-1 | once | CSAWASRHTF | TGCAGCGCCTGGGCTTCCCGGCACACCTTC
TRBD2 | TRBJ2-7 | 13 | TRBV11-2 | NA | CASRSLAEGEQYF | TGTGCCAGCAGAAGTCTAGCGGAGGGCGAGCAGTACTTC